This T cell receptor (beta chain) was documented in a study of Tregs in tolerant kidney transplant recipients. This CDR3 is 14 amino acids long. Germline V CDR1 and CDR2: KGHSH, LQKENI. The germline V and J ends were trimmed by 6 bases and 7 bases, with 16 bases remaining between them. Clones were sequenced by immunoSEQ multiplex PCR, and TCRdb holds only the in-frame ones, with some missing. The data show under 95,000 clones, about 91% seen once. The chain employs TRBV18 and TRBJ1-5, with D perhaps matching TRBD1 (5 bases). Sequences were derived from Tregs from blood, sampled before the transplant. The source is a human donor who received a combined kidney and bone marrow transplant. CDR3 amino acids: CASSSMGGNQPQHF. CDR3 sequence (DNA): TGTGCCAGCTCTTCGATGGGGGGGAACCAGCCCCAGCATTTT. Full variable domain (missing parts from reference TRBV18 and TRBJ1-5): NAGVMQNPRHLVRRRGQEARLRCSPMKGHSHVYWYRQLPEEGLKFMVYLQKENIIDESGMPKERFSAEFPKEGPSILRIQQVVRGDSAAYFCASSSMGGNQPQHFGDGTRLSIL.